This T cell receptor beta chain is from a study of radiation and T cells in renal cell carcinoma. Study-wide points: Pretreatment tumor biopsies were lacking, so baseline clonotypes are unknown.

As to time point: blood 4 weeks post-SBRT, at nephrectomy. Regarding treatment: 15 Gy SBRT to primary tumor, nephrectomy 4 weeks later. Libraries were prepared by immunoSEQ multiplex PCR; TCRdb keeps only in-frame clonotypes and omits some of them. The table has about 170,000 clones, 88% seen once; the top ten hold roughly 10%. As for this clone: Its antigen is undetermined.

The CDR3 runs to 13 residues. J lost 6 bases, V lost 4 bases, and 6 bases had no gene match. CDR1 is SGHDT, CDR2 YYEEEE, per germline. The TCR comes from a woman in her fifties or sixties with renal cell carcinoma. The specimen was blood, collected from a patient whose treatment included radiotherapy and nephrectomy. The V call is TRBV5-6, the J call TRBJ1-2, with 7 bases aligning to TRBD1. The CDR3 region is CASSTDRRHGYTF. For the CDR3, the DNA is TGTGCCAGCAGCACGGACAGGCGTCATGGCTACACCTTC.